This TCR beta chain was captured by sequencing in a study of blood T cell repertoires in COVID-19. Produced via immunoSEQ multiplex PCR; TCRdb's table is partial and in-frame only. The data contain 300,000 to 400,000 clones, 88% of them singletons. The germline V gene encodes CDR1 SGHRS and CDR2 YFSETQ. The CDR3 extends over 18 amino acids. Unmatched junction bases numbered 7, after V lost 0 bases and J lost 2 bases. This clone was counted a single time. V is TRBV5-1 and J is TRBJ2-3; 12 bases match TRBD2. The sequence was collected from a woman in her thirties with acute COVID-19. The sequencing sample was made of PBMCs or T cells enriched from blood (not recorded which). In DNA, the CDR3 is TGCGCCAGCAGCTTGGAACTAGCGGGGGGAATTCTCACAGATACGCAGTATTTT. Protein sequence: CASSLELAGGILTDTQYF.